The sequence of this TCR beta chain was determined in a study of shared clonotypes between healthy human individuals. The data were produced by immunoSEQ multiplex PCR, yet TCRdb's version contains in-frame clones alone and is incomplete. The table lists over 1.4 million clones, more than 95% of them singletons. After removal of 3 bases from V and 5 bases from J, the junction contained 7 bases not matched to a gene. Germline loops: CDR1 SGHRS, CDR2 YFSETQ. This CDR3 comprises 15 residues. The chain uses TRBV5-1 and TRBJ2-1; TRBD1 agrees at 8 bases. Sequenced material: naive CD4+ T cells sorted from blood. Subset indicated: CD45RA+ positively selected. The source is a man aged 30 to 39 in good health. The CDR3 region is CASSWGDRGDNEQFF. DNA of the CDR3: TGCGCCAGCAGCTGGGGCGACAGGGGAGACAATGAGCAGTTCTTC.